Listed here are 32 T cell receptor beta chains from one sample, sequenced in a study of cytomegalovirus exposure and HLA in healthy donors. Using immunoSEQ multiplex PCR, the repertoire was profiled, and TCRdb retains in-frame clones only, with some absent. In the table there are around 400,000 clones, roughly 88% of which are singletons. Specimen: PBMCs. The receptors stem from a woman aged 18-35 years in good health and CMV-seronegative.

This clone was counted a few times. This chain links TRBV4-1 with TRBJ1-1; TRBD1 aligns across 7 bases. Trimming took 3 bases from V and 10 from J; bases not matched to a gene: 2. Germline V gene sequence: CDR1 MGHRA, CDR2 YSYEKL. The CDR3 covers 11 residues. The CDR3 nucleotides are TGCGCCAGCAGCCAGGGGGACAGAGCTTTCTTT. Translating gives CASSQGDRAFF.

This rearrangement joins TRBV11-2 to TRBJ1-1, with D possibly matching TRBD1 (5 bases). This CDR3 comprises 14 residues. Trimming removed 1 base from V and 4 bases from J, with 10 bases in between. From germline, CDR1 is SGHAT and CDR2 FQNNGV. This chain's CDR3 is CASSLGGWGTEAFF. The CDR3 region has the DNA TGTGCCAGCAGCTTAGGGGGCTGGGGCACTGAAGCTTTCTTT. Drawing the rest from reference TRBV11-2 and TRBJ1-1, the complete variable domain is EAGVAQSPRYKIIEKRQSVAFWCNPISGHATLYWYQQILGQGPKLLIQFQNNGVVDDSQLPKDRFSAERLKGVDSTLKIQPAKLEDSAVYLCASSLGGWGTEAFFGQGTRLTVV.

The chain carries TRBV27 and TRBJ1-2; TRBD1 agrees at 8 bases. CDR1 is MNHEY, CDR2 SMNVEV, per germline (reference sequence). The trim removed 5 bases at V and 0 bases at J, leaving 2 bases unmatched. This CDR3 has 14 residues. The DNA of the CDR3 is TGTGCCAGCAGTAGACAGGGGACTAACTATGGCTACACCTTC. This gives the protein CASSRQGTNYGYTF.

This chain joins TRBV6-4 and TRBJ1-2; tentative D call: TRBD1 (6 bases). Per germline, CDR1 MRHNA and CDR2 SNTAGT. V dropped 0 bases and J dropped 5 bases, with 16 bases sitting between them. CDR3 length: 16 residues. The CDR3 sequence is CASSDSQTGPLYGYTF. The CDR3 nucleotides are TGTGCCAGCAGTGACTCGCAAACAGGGCCCTTATATGGCTACACCTTC.

This clone showed up just a few times. V is TRBV28 and J is TRBJ1-5; weak D call: TRBD1 (6 bases). V lost 2 bases to trimming and J lost 7 bases, with 9 bases between them. The CDR3 runs 13 residues. Germline V gives CDR1 MDHEN, CDR2 SYDVKM. CDR3 residues: CASSLPGVQPQHF. The CDR3 DNA is TGTGCCAGCAGTTTACCAGGGGTCCAGCCCCAGCATTTT.

The chain links TRBV5-1 to TRBJ2-7, with TRBD2 matching 9 bases. Trimming took 2 bases from V and 2 from J; bases not matched to a gene: 5. The germline V gene has CDR1 SGHRS and CDR2 YFSETQ. CDR3 size: 15 residues. The CDR3 region is CASSFGLAGTYEQYF. DNA of the CDR3: TGCGCCAGCAGCTTTGGGCTAGCGGGGACCTACGAGCAGTACTTC.

The rearrangement links TRBV19 to TRBJ2-1, with 10 bases fitting TRBD2. This CDR3 has 15 residues. The V and J ends lost 2 bases and 5 bases, in that order; junction bases with no gene match: 3. From germline, CDR1 is LNHDA and CDR2 SQIVND (reference sequence). The CDR3 region has the DNA TGTGCCAGTAGTATATGGACTAGCGGTGACAATGAGCAGTTCTTC. It translates to CASSIWTSGDNEQFF.

V and J are TRBV14 and TRBJ2-1, with TRBD1 identical over 9 bases. Germline V gene lookup returns CDR1 SGHDN and CDR2 FVKESK. V shed 0 bases and J 3 bases; nucleotides not matched to a gene: 6. CDR3 length equals 17 residues. The CDR3, as DNA: TGTGCCAGCAGCCAAGATATTGGGACAGGGATCTACAATGAGCAGTTCTTC. Translation: CASSQDIGTGIYNEQFF.

This chain links TRBV5-4 with TRBJ1-2; the match to TRBD1 covers 10 bases. This CDR3 contains 14 residues. The ends lost 5 bases at V and 3 bases at J; junction bases unmatched: 4. Germline CDR1 is SGHNT and CDR2 is YYREEE (reference sequence). DNA of the CDR3: TGTGCCAGCAGTAAGGACAGGGGGGACTATGGCTACACCTTC. Translating gives CASSKDRGDYGYTF.

The CDR3 loop reads CASTFGGEPSYEQYF. The CDR3 region has the DNA TGTGCCAGCACCTTTGGGGGGGAGCCCTCCTACGAGCAGTACTTC. V is TRBV28 and J is TRBJ2-7, with 7 bases lining up with TRBD2. V lost 7 bases, J lost 0 bases, and 9 bases stayed unmatched. CDR1 and CDR2 from the germline V gene are MDHEN and SYDVKM. The CDR3 spans 15 residues.

The chain joins TRBV28 to TRBJ1-4, with D maybe TRBD1 (6 bases). The V end was cut by 7 bases, the J end by 8 bases, with 20 bases between. The CDR3 runs to 15 residues. CDR1 and CDR2 from the germline V gene are MDHEN and SYDVKM. For the CDR3, the DNA is TGTGCCAGCATCCCGCCGATGGGGACAAGGGAAAAACTGTTTTTT. Its translation: CASIPPMGTREKLFF.

The chain uses TRBV4-1 and TRBJ2-3; 9 positions match TRBD2. The V gene's germline CDR1 is MGHRA and CDR2 YSYEKL. This CDR3 has 17 residues. V lost 6 bases and J lost 7; bases outside the gene matches: 17. Here the CDR3 reads CASRQLFQRGATYTQYF. The CDR3, as DNA: TGCGCCAGCAGACAACTTTTTCAGCGGGGGGCAACGTATACGCAGTATTTT.

This rearrangement joins TRBV2 to TRBJ1-4, with 7 bases aligning to TRBD1. The germline gives CDR1 SNHLY, CDR2 FYNNEI. This CDR3 is 15 amino acids long. With 7 bases clipped from V and 7 bases from J, the junction kept 12 bases outside the gene matches. The DNA for the CDR3 is TGTGCCAGCAAAGACCCGAGACAGGGCGGTGAAAAACTGTTTTTT. Translating gives CASKDPRQGGEKLFF.

Comments on this clone: This sample includes further DNA sequences coding for the same CDR3. The CDR3 coding sequence is TGTGCCAGCAGACAAACAGTGAACACTGAAGCTTTCTTT. It translates to CASRQTVNTEAFF. This chain links TRBV7-9 with TRBJ1-1; D unresolved. Germline V gene data show CDR1 as SEHNR and CDR2 as FQNEAQ (reference sequence). The CDR3 is made up of 13 amino acids. The germline V and J ends were trimmed by 6 bases and 0 bases, with 8 bases remaining between them.

DNA of the CDR3: TGCGCCAGCAGCCAAGATCAAACGCTAGGCGGGAGGGCGCACGAGCAGTACTTC. As protein: CASSQDQTLGGRAHEQYF. The J gene is TRBJ2-7, the V gene TRBV4-1; 9 bases line up with TRBD2. This CDR3 has 18 amino acids. V shed 0 bases and J 5 bases; nucleotides not matched to a gene: 14. Germline V gene data show CDR1 as MGHRA and CDR2 as YSYEKL.

J is TRBJ1-1 and V is TRBV11-2; no reliable D call. V lost 5 bases and J 4 bases, leaving 14 bases between the germline ends. CDR3 length: 14 residues. In germline, CDR1 is SGHAT, CDR2 FQNNGV. This CDR3 reads CASSQGAHGTEAFF. DNA for the CDR3: TGTGCCAGCAGCCAAGGAGCCCATGGCACTGAAGCTTTCTTT.

The rearrangement joins TRBV11-2 to TRBJ2-7; weak D call: TRBD2 (6 bases). This CDR3 has 13 amino acids. Germline loops: CDR1 SGHAT, CDR2 FQNNGV. V gave up 3 bases and J gave up 6 bases, with 12 bases separating them. CDR3 loop: CASSFDPEGEQYF. The CDR3 DNA sequence: TGTGCCAGCAGCTTCGACCCGGAGGGCGAGCAGTACTTC.

This clone occurred once. The V call is TRBV19, the J call TRBJ1-5, with D possibly TRBD1 on 6 matching bases. This CDR3 has 15 residues. Germline CDR1 is LNHDA and CDR2 is SQIVND (reference sequence). Deletions cut 3 bases from V and 7 bases from J, with 16 bases between. Written as DNA, the CDR3 is TGTGCCAGTAGTATCTCGGTCAGGGGATCCCAGCCCCAGCATTTT. Translation: CASSISVRGSQPQHF.

The chain recombines TRBV27 with TRBJ1-1, with 7 bases lining up with TRBD1. Trimming took 5 bases from V and 4 from J; bases not matched to a gene: 13. Per the germline V gene, CDR1 is MNHEY and CDR2 is SMNVEV (reference sequence). The CDR3 is made up of 16 amino acids. The CDR3 here is CASSLGTAGGTTEAFF. DNA for the CDR3: TGTGCCAGCAGTCTCGGGACAGCCGGAGGGACCACTGAAGCTTTCTTT.

This clone was counted only a few times. V is TRBV2 and J is TRBJ1-5, with 7 bases lining up with TRBD1. The CDR3 has 14 amino acids. Per germline, CDR1 SNHLY and CDR2 FYNNEI. The V gene end was trimmed by 5 bases and the J gene end by 3 bases; junction bases not matched to a gene: 4. Here the CDR3 DNA reads TGTGCCAGCAGTCTGACAGGGTTCAATCAGCCCCAGCATTTT. Protein sequence: CASSLTGFNQPQHF.

As DNA, the CDR3 is TGCGCCAGCAAGCTCTCTGAGGCCTACAATGAGCAGTTCTTC. Protein: CASKLSEAYNEQFF. The chain has TRBV5-1 and TRBJ2-1; no clear D. In germline, CDR1 is SGHRS, CDR2 YFSETQ. The V end was cut by 6 bases, the J end by 2 bases, with 12 bases between. This CDR3 is 14 amino acids long. Full variable domain (rest looked up from reference TRBV5-1 and TRBJ2-1): KAGVTQTPRYLIKTRGQQVTLSCSPISGHRSVSWYQQTPGQGLQFLFEYFSETQRNKGNFPGRFSGRQFSNSRSEMNVSTLELGDSALYLCASKLSEAYNEQFFGPGTRLTVL.

This clone was recorded once. The chain is built from TRBV6-1 and TRBJ2-7; D is unresolved. The germline V and J ends were trimmed by 3 bases and 1 base, with 16 bases remaining between them. Germline loops: CDR1 MNHNS, CDR2 SASEGT. This CDR3 comprises 16 residues. The CDR3 sequence: CASSESVRQPSYEQYF. CDR3 nucleotides: TGTGCCAGCAGTGAGAGCGTGAGGCAGCCTTCCTACGAGCAGTACTTC.

The chain uses TRBV4-2 and TRBJ2-1, with 10 bases aligning to TRBD2. Per germline, CDR1 LGHNA and CDR2 YNFKEQ. Germline trimming cut 4 bases from V and 8 bases from J; bases unmatched to any gene: 11. This CDR3 has 16 amino acids. The CDR3 DNA sequence: TGTGCCAGCAGCCCAACCGGGACTAGCGTTACCGATGAGCAGTTCTTC. It encodes CASSPTGTSVTDEQFF.

The CDR3 region has the DNA TGTGCCAGCAGCACTCTAGCGTACCGCACAGATACGCAGTATTTT. It yields the protein CASSTLAYRTDTQYF. The V gene is TRBV27, the J gene TRBJ2-3; maybe TRBD2 (6 bases). V lost 6 bases and J lost 1, with 14 bases in between. The length of the CDR3 is 15 residues. Germline V gene sequence: CDR1 MNHEY, CDR2 SMNVEV (reference sequence).

The rearrangement joins TRBV19 to TRBJ1-5; D remains ambiguous. Germline V gene sequence: CDR1 LNHDA, CDR2 SQIVND (reference sequence). The CDR3 runs 15 residues. V lost 6 bases and J lost 5, with 17 bases in between. CDR3 sequence reads: CASRIHGGGDQPQHF. CDR3 in DNA: TGTGCCAGTAGGATCCACGGCGGAGGTGATCAGCCCCAGCATTTT. Together with reference TRBV19 and TRBJ1-5, the CDR3 gives the full variable domain: DGGITQSPKYLFRKEGQNVTLSCEQNLNHDAMYWYRQDPGQGLRLIYYSQIVNDFQKGDIAEGYSVSREKKESFPLTVTSAQKNPTAFYLCASRIHGGGDQPQHFGDGTRLSIL.

V and J are TRBV6-1 and TRBJ2-7; weak D call: TRBD1 (6 bases). Trimming stripped 3 bases from V and 2 bases from J, with 11 bases between. The CDR3 loop spans 14 amino acids. The germline gives CDR1 MNHNS, CDR2 SASEGT. The CDR3 nucleotides are TGTGCCAGCAGTGACAGGGGACGGACCTACGAGCAGTACTTC. The encoded protein is CASSDRGRTYEQYF.

The V call is TRBV9, the J call TRBJ2-3, with 12 bases fitting TRBD2. The junction had 24 bases not matched to a gene; V was cut back by 0 bases and J by 7 bases. The CDR3 extends over 22 amino acids. The germline gives CDR1 SGDLS, CDR2 YYNGEE. CDR3 nucleotide sequence: TGTGCCAGCAGCGTAGGGCCTCGGCTAGCGGGAGGGCCAAACGTTCCCCGTTATACGCAGTATTTT. Protein product: CASSVGPRLAGGPNVPRYTQYF.

The chain recombines TRBV11-2 with TRBJ2-7; TRBD1 matches 8 bases. The CDR3 is 17 residues long. The germline V gene has CDR1 SGHAT and CDR2 FQNNGV. Trimming took 5 bases from V and 2 from J; bases not matched to a gene: 14. The CDR3 loop is CASSPRWTGPYPYEQYF. The CDR3 nucleotides are TGTGCCAGCAGCCCTAGGTGGACAGGGCCATATCCCTACGAGCAGTACTTC.

The chain recombines TRBV7-9 with TRBJ2-1, with 7 bases matching TRBD1. V was pared by 5 bases and J by 7 bases, with 8 bases of the junction left unmatched. This CDR3 has 14 amino acids. The germline V gene encodes CDR1 SEHNR and CDR2 FQNEAQ (reference sequence). CDR3 in amino acids: CASSGYRGLNEQFF. The DNA for the CDR3 is TGTGCCAGCAGCGGGTACAGGGGATTGAATGAGCAGTTCTTC.

This clone was found once. The chain carries TRBV13 and TRBJ1-2; D not resolved. Germline V gives CDR1 PRHDT, CDR2 FYEKMQ (reference sequence). The CDR3 contains 12 residues. The V end lost 5 bases, the J end lost 5 bases, and 9 bases lay between the germline ends. The CDR3 DNA sequence: TGTGCCAGCAGCACCGGTCTGTATGGCTACACCTTC. This gives the protein CASSTGLYGYTF.

CDR3 DNA sequence: TGTGCCAGCAGTGAAGGTCGGGGTAAACTTCAGCCCCAGCATTTT. It encodes CASSEGRGKLQPQHF. The rearrangement links TRBV6-1 to TRBJ1-5; no firm D call. CDR1 is MNHNS and CDR2 is SASEGT in the germline V gene. This CDR3 spans 15 amino acids. V shed 1 base and J shed 6 bases, with 13 bases lying between them.

The rearrangement links TRBV2 to TRBJ1-1, with 7 positions matching TRBD1. Germline V gives CDR1 SNHLY, CDR2 FYNNEI. With V trimmed by 6 bases and J by 0 bases, 10 bases remained unmatched. There are 16 residues in the CDR3. CDR3 in amino acids: CASRAAGGAMNTEAFF. CDR3 DNA sequence: TGTGCCAGCAGGGCCGCAGGGGGAGCAATGAACACTGAAGCTTTCTTT.